What follows are 20 T cell receptor beta chains derived from one specimen sequenced in a study of vaccination and CD4 T cells after COVID-19. Oncomine TCR Beta short-read sequencing was applied to DNA from cultured CD4+ T cells. TCRdb passed the PCR reads through MiXCR, listing each CDR3 protein once. The profile shows roughly 11,000 distinct CDR3 sequences, approximately 53% of them singletons. Treatment of the sample: roughly 10-day PBMC culture with coronavirus spike peptide pools or control peptides (ViraFEST assay). Their recognized antigens are unknown. Specimen: CD4+ T cells from blood, cultured in vitro. These receptors all come from a human donor who had recovered from COVID-19.

The sample holds one count of this clonotype. J is TRBJ1-1 and V is TRBV20-1; no clear D gene. Germline lookup yields CDR1 DFQATT and CDR2 SNEGSKA (reference sequence). The length of the CDR3 is 13 residues. Trimming shortened V by 6 bases and J by 5 bases, and 16 bases separated the two germline ends. CDR3 region: CSASTNQRTEAFF. CDR3 nucleotides: TGCAGTGCGAGCACCAACCAGCGGACTGAAGCTTTCTTT.

The chain has TRBV7-9 and TRBJ1-1; no definite D call. The germline gives CDR1 SEHNR, CDR2 FQNEAQ (reference sequence). Trimming pared 2 bases from V and 4 bases from J, leaving 26 bases between. CDR3 length equals 19 residues. For the CDR3, the DNA is TGTGCCAGCAGCTTATCTGTATCGGTAGGGAACGGTCAGAGCACTGAAGCTTTCTTT. Translating gives CASSLSVSVGNGQSTEAFF.

CDR3 nucleotides: TGTGCCAGCAGTGAAATTGGGGGGAATACGCAGTATTTT. Amino acid sequence: CASSEIGGNTQYF. The V gene is TRBV2, the J gene TRBJ2-3, with D possibly TRBD2 on 6 matching bases. This CDR3 has 13 amino acids. V lost 2 bases to trimming and J lost 7 bases, with 10 bases between them. CDR1 and CDR2 from the germline V gene are SNHLY and FYNNEI.

The CDR3: CASSQVGVNEQFF. The CDR3, as DNA: TGCGCCAGCAGCCAAGTGGGGGTCAATGAGCAGTTCTTC. The chain links TRBV4-1 to TRBJ2-1; D tentatively reads TRBD1 or TRBD2 (5 bases each). Germline lookup yields CDR1 MGHRA and CDR2 YSYEKL. The CDR3 has 13 amino acids. Trimming stripped 1 base from V and 6 bases from J, with 7 bases between.

This chain links TRBV20-1 with TRBJ1-1; maybe TRBD1 (5 bases). Per germline, CDR1 DFQATT and CDR2 SNEGSKA (reference sequence). This CDR3 contains 13 residues. V lost 5 bases, J lost 6 bases, and 16 bases lay in between. The CDR3 sequence is CSAGMGGIAEAFF. CDR3 bases: TGCAGTGCTGGGATGGGGGGGATTGCTGAAGCTTTCTTT.

The chain combines TRBV14 with TRBJ2-1; 11 nucleotides align to TRBD2. V was pared by 6 bases and J by 10 bases, with 11 bases of the junction left unmatched. This CDR3 region has 15 residues. Germline V gives CDR1 SGHDN, CDR2 FVKESK. The CDR3 sequence: CASSLAGGPFGEQFF. CDR3 DNA sequence: TGTGCCAGCAGTCTAGCGGGAGGCCCTTTCGGAGAGCAGTTCTTC.

The chain has TRBV7-3 and TRBJ2-3; tentative D call: TRBD1 (5 bases). V dropped 3 bases and J dropped 2 bases, with 9 bases sitting between them. CDR1 is SGHTA, CDR2 FQGTGA, per germline. CDR3 length: 14 residues. The CDR3 DNA is TGTGCCAGCAGCTTGGAAGGGGCCACAGATACGCAGTATTTT. Residues: CASSLEGATDTQYF.

V usage is TRBV7-9 and J usage is TRBJ2-2; TRBD2 aligns across 7 bases. Germline V gene data show CDR1 as SEHNR and CDR2 as FQNEAQ (reference sequence). The CDR3 is 15 residues long. V lost 3 bases, J lost 3 bases, and 4 bases stayed unmatched. This CDR3 reads CASSFHGLDTGELFF. CDR3 nucleotides: TGTGCCAGCAGCTTTCACGGACTAGACACCGGGGAGCTGTTTTTT.

This clonotype was found a few times. The chain combines TRBV7-2 with TRBJ2-5, with 10 bases fitting TRBD2. The CDR3 spans 17 residues. V lost 0 bases and J lost 5; bases outside the gene matches: 9. Germline V gene data show CDR1 as SGHTA and CDR2 as FQGNSA. The CDR3 DNA follows: TGTGCCAGCAGCTTAGCTGGGTCGAGCGGGAGGGTTGAGACCCAGTACTTC. Translation: CASSLAGSSGRVETQYF.

The chain employs TRBV5-6 and TRBJ1-1, with 7 bases identical to TRBD1. This CDR3 comprises 12 residues. The ends lost 6 bases at V and 11 bases at J; junction bases unmatched: 10. Germline loops: CDR1 SGHDT, CDR2 YYEEEE. The CDR3 is CASTHAQGYAFF. CDR3 nucleotides: TGTGCCAGCACCCACGCACAGGGGTATGCTTTCTTT.

This chain uses TRBV28 with TRBJ2-3; 8 bases match TRBD2. The CDR3 spans 11 residues. Germline assignment: CDR1 MDHEN and CDR2 SYDVKM. V shed 5 bases and J 10 bases; nucleotides not matched to a gene: 2. The CDR3 region has the DNA TGTGCCAGCAGTAGGACTAGCTCGCAGTATTTT. This gives the protein CASSRTSSQYF.

This clonotype appeared once. Written as DNA, the CDR3 is TGTGCCAGCAGCTTAGCGGGACAGGTCCGAGAGACCCAGTACTTC. This encodes CASSLAGQVRETQYF. The V and J genes are TRBV7-2 and TRBJ2-5; the match to TRBD1 covers 8 bases. Trimming cost V 0 bases and J 4 bases; bases outside gene matches: 4. The CDR3 length is 15 residues. Germline V gene data show CDR1 as SGHTA and CDR2 as FQGNSA.

The V and J genes are TRBV12-3 or TRBV12-4 and TRBJ1-5; possibly TRBD1 for D (6 bases). The CDR3 length is 16 residues. V was cut by 6 bases and J by 0 bases, with 15 bases left in between. Here the CDR3 reads CASSELGQYSNQPQHF. The DNA for the CDR3 is TGTGCCAGCAGCGAACTCGGACAGTATAGCAATCAGCCCCAGCATTTT.

The rearrangement links TRBV7-2 to TRBJ1-1; 9 bases are shared with TRBD1. The CDR3 runs to 13 residues. The V gene end was trimmed by 7 bases and the J gene end by 5 bases; junction bases not matched to a gene: 5. The germline CDR1 and CDR2 sequences are SGHTA and FQGNSA. DNA of the CDR3: TGTGCCAGCACCAGACAGGGGGGTACTGAAGCTTTCTTT. Translating it yields CASTRQGGTEAFF. Looking up the rest from reference TRBV7-2 and TRBJ1-1 gives the full variable domain: GAGVSQSPSNKVTEKGKDVELRCDPISGHTALYWYRQSLGQGLEFLIYFQGNSAPDKSGLPSDRFSAERTGGSVSTLTIQRTQQEDSAVYLCASTRQGGTEAFFGQGTRLTVV.

This rearrangement joins TRBV12-5 to TRBJ1-2; D might be TRBD1 (5 bases). Trimming cost V 2 bases and J 6 bases, with 16 bases left between them. The V gene's germline CDR1 is LGHNT and CDR2 FRNRAP. The CDR3 length is 15 residues. This chain's CDR3 is CASGLSPQRGHGYTF. Written as DNA, the CDR3 is TGTGCTAGTGGTTTGTCCCCCCAGAGGGGTCATGGCTACACCTTC.

The J gene is TRBJ1-3, the V gene TRBV6-1, with D uncertain. The CDR3 is 16 amino acids. Germline CDR1 MNHNS, CDR2 SASEGT. The V gene lost 6 bases and the J gene lost 0 bases, with 15 bases spanning the gap. CDR3 nucleotide sequence: TGTGCCAGCAGGAACAGTGCGACCTTCTCTGGAAACACCATATATTTT. Its protein product is CASRNSATFSGNTIYF.

V gene TRBV20-1 combines with J gene TRBJ2-3; possible D gene TRBD2, 6 bases. Trimming took 5 bases from V and 4 from J, leaving 16 bases between them. Germline CDR1 DFQATT, CDR2 SNEGSKA (reference sequence). This CDR3 spans 14 amino acids. The DNA of the CDR3 is TGCAGTGCTCCCCGTTGGGGGGAGGCAGATACGCAGTATTTT. Amino acid sequence: CSAPRWGEADTQYF.

The gene calls are TRBV7-2 and TRBJ2-5; no clear D. This CDR3 is 14 amino acids long. Deletions cut 4 bases from V and 4 bases from J, with 13 bases between. Per the germline V gene, CDR1 is SGHTA and CDR2 is FQGNSA. The CDR3: CASSYSIGVETQYF. The CDR3 DNA reads as TGTGCCAGCAGCTATTCGATAGGAGTAGAGACCCAGTACTTC.

The V and J genes are TRBV18 and TRBJ1-5; 7 bases align to TRBD1. The CDR3 length is 15 residues. Germline V gene sequence: CDR1 KGHSH, CDR2 LQKENI. V was clipped by 4 bases and J by 3 bases; unmatched bases: 6. The CDR3 sequence: CASSLHQGDNQPQHF. In DNA form, the CDR3 reads TGTGCCAGCTCACTCCACCAGGGGGACAATCAGCCCCAGCATTTT.

The chain combines TRBV6-2 or TRBV6-3 with TRBJ1-6; 9 bases map to TRBD1. Trimming at V came to 4 bases and at J to 10 bases, leaving 11 bases not matched to a gene. Germline CDR1 and CDR2: MNHEY and SVGEGT. The CDR3 spans 16 residues. The DNA for the CDR3 is TGTGCCAGCAGTTCCTATGGACAGGGGATCACGTCACCCCTCCACTTT. This encodes CASSSYGQGITSPLHF.